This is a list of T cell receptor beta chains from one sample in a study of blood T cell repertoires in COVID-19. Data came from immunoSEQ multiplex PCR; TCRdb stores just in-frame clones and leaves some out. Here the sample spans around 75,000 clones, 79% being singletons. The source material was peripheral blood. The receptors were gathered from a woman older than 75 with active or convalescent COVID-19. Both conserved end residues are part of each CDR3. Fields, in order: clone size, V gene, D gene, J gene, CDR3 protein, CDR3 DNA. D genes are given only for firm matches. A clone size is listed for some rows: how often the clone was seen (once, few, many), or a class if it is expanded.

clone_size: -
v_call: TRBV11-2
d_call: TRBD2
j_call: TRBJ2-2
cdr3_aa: CASSRGGSGSGGELFF
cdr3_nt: TGTGCCAGCAGCCGAGGCGGGAGTGGATCGGGCGGGGAGCTGTTTTTT

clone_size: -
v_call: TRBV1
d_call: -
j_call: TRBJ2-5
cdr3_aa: CTSSQDLWTGGFETQYF
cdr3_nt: TGCACCAGCAGCCAAGATCTTTGGACAGGGGGCTTCGAGACCCAGTACTTC

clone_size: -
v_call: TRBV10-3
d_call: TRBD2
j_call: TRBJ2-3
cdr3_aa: CAISEWGLAGDTQYF
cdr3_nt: TGTGCCATCAGTGAGTGGGGACTAGCAGGGGATACGCAGTATTTT

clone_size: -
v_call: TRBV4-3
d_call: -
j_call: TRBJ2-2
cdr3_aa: CASSQEGGRAGELFF
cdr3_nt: TGCGCCAGCAGCCAAGAGGGGGGGCGCGCCGGGGAGCTGTTTTTT

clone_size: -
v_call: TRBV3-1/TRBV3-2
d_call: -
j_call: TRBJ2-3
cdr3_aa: CASSRRDRGGDTQYF
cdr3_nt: TGTGCCAGCAGCCGCCGGGACCGAGGGGGAGATACGCAGTATTTT

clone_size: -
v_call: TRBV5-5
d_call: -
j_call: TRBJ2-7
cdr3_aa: CASSFFGGTYEQYF
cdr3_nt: TGTGCCAGCAGCTTTTTCGGCGGAACCTACGAGCAGTACTTC

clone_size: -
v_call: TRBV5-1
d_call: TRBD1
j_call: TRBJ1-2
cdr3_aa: CASSLTTGLGPNYGYTF
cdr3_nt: TGCGCCAGTAGCTTAACGACAGGGTTGGGGCCTAACTATGGCTACACCTTC

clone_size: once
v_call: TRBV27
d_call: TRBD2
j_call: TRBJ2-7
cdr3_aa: CASSFSGGQVYEQYF
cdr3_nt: TGTGCCAGCAGTTTCTCGGGAGGGCAGGTGTACGAGCAGTACTTC

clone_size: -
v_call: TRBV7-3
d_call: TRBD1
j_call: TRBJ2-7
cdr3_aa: CASSLTGTGRSYEQYF
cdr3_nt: TGTGCCAGCAGCTTAACTGGGACAGGGCGCTCCTACGAGCAGTACTTC

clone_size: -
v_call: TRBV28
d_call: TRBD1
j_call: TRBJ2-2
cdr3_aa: CASSLRTGGNTGELFF
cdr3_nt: TGTGCCAGCTCGTTGCGGACAGGGGGGAACACCGGGGAGCTGTTTTTT

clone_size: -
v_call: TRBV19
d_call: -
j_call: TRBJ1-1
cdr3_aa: CASKPRLGTEAFF
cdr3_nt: TGTGCCAGTAAGCCCCGACTGGGCACTGAAGCTTTCTTT

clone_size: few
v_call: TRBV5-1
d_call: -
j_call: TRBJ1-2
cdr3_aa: CASSLSPVANYGYTF
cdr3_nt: TGCGCCAGCAGCTTGAGCCCGGTAGCTAACTATGGCTACACCTTC

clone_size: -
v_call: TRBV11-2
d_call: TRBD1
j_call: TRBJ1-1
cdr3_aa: CASSSTGSEAFF
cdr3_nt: TGTGCCAGCAGCTCGACAGGGAGTGAAGCTTTCTTT

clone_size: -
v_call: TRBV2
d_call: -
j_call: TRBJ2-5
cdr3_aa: CASTLLTVQETQYF
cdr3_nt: TGTGCCAGCACCCTTCTGACAGTCCAAGAGACCCAGTACTTC

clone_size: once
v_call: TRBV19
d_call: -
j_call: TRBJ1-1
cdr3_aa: CASSIGGSTEAFF
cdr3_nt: TGTGCCAGTAGTATTGGGGGGAGCACTGAAGCTTTCTTT

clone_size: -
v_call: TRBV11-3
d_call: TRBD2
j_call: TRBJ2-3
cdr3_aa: CASSFGGRGGPGTDTQYF
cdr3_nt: TGTGCCAGCAGCTTCGGCGGGAGGGGGGGGCCGGGCACAGATACGCAGTATTTT

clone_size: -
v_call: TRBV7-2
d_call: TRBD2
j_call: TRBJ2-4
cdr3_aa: CASSSDRSGVAKNIQYF
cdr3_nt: TGTGCCAGCAGCTCAGACCGCAGCGGGGTAGCCAAAAACATTCAGTACTTC

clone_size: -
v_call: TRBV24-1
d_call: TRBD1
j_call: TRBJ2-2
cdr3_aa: CATSDPGQGRGRGTGELFF
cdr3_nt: TGTGCCACCAGTGACCCCGGACAGGGGAGAGGTCGTGGCACCGGGGAGCTGTTTTTT

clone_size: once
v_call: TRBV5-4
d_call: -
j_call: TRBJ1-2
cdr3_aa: CASSLDRGLVGGYTF
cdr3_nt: TGTGCCAGCAGCTTGGATAGGGGGTTAGTGGGTGGCTACACCTTC

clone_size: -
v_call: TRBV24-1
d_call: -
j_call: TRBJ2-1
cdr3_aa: CATREQGSRNEQFF
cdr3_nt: TGTGCCACCAGGGAACAGGGCTCTAGGAATGAGCAGTTCTTC

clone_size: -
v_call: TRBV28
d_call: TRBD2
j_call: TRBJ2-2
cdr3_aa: CASSPGGNPGELFF
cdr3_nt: TGTGCCAGCAGTCCCGGGGGGAATCCCGGGGAGCTGTTTTTT

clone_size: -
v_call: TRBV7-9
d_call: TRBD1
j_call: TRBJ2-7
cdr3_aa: CASSSDRHEQYF
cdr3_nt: TGTGCCAGCAGCTCGGACAGGCACGAGCAGTACTTC

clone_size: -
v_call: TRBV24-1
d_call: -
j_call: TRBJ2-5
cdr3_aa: CATSPGSLETQYF
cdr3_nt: TGTGCCACCAGTCCCGGGAGCCTCGAGACCCAGTACTTC

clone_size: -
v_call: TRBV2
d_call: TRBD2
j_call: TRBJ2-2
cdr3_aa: CASSGLAGAGELFF
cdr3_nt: TGTGCCAGCAGTGGACTAGCGGGAGCCGGGGAGCTGTTTTTT

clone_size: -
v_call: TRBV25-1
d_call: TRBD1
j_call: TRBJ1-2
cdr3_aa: CASSDPRQGRNYGYTF
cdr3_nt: TGTGCCAGCAGTGATCCTAGACAGGGGCGTAACTATGGCTACACCTTC

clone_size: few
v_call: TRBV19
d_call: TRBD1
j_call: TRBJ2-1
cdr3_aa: CASSTDRGYNEQFF
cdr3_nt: TGTGCCAGTAGTACCGACAGGGGCTACAATGAGCAGTTCTTC

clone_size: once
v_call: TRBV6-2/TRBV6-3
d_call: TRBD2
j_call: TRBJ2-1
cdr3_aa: CASSYRGLAASSYNEQFF
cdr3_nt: TGTGCCAGCAGTTACCGCGGGCTAGCGGCTAGCTCCTACAATGAGCAGTTCTTC

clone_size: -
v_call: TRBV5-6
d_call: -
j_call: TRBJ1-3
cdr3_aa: CASSRGPGPISGNTIYF
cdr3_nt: TGTGCCAGCAGCCGCGGTCCAGGGCCGATCTCTGGAAACACCATATATTTT

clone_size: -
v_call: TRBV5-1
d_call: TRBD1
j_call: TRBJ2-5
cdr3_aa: CASSTPDRRQETQYF
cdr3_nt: TGCGCCAGCAGCACACCGGACAGGAGACAAGAGACCCAGTACTTC

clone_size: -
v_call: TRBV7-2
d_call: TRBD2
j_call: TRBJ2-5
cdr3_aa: CASSFSAGEATQYF
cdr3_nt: TGTGCCAGCAGCTTTTCAGCGGGGGAGGCAACCCAGTACTTC

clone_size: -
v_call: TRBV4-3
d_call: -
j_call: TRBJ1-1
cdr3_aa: CASSQEGWGGTEAFF
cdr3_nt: TGCGCCAGCAGCCAAGAAGGATGGGGGGGTACTGAAGCTTTCTTT

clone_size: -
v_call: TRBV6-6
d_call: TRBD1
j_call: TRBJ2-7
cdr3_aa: CASSYLIGTATYEQYF
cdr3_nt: TGTGCCAGCAGTTACCTGATAGGGACAGCTACCTACGAGCAGTACTTC

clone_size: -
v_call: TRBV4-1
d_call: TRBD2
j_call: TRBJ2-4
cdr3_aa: CASSHGGKNIQYF
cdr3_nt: TGCGCCAGCAGCCACGGGGGGAAAAACATTCAGTACTTC

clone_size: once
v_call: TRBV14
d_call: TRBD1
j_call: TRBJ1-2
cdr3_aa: CASSQDQGGQGGGYTF
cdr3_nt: TGTGCCAGCAGCCAAGATCAAGGGGGCCAGGGTGGTGGCTACACCTTC

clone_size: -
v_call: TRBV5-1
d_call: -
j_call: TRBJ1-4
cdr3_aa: CASSLSKGEEKLFF
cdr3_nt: TGCGCCAGCAGCTTGTCTAAGGGGGAAGAAAAACTGTTTTTT

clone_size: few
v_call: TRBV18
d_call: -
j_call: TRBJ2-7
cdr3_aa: CASSPLLGREEEQYF
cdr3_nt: TGTGCCAGCTCACCACTTTTGGGCAGGGAAGAGGAGCAGTACTTC

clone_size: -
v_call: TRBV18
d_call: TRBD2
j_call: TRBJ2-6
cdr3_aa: CASSRASGSGSGANVLTF
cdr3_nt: TGTGCCAGCTCGCGGGCTAGCGGGAGTGGGTCCGGGGCCAACGTCCTGACTTTC

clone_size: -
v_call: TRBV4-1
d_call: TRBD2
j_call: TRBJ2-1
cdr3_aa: CASSSRAWRGVSYNEQFF
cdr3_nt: TGCGCCAGCAGCTCCAGGGCGTGGCGGGGGGTTTCCTACAATGAGCAGTTCTTC

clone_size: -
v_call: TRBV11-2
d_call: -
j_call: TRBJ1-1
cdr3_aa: CASSSRTVLPTEAFF
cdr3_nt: TGTGCCAGCAGCTCCCGGACAGTGCTCCCCACTGAAGCTTTCTTT

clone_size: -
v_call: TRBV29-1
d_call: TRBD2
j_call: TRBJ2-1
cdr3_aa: CSGGLAGGGEQFF
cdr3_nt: TGCAGCGGGGGACTAGCGGGAGGTGGCGAGCAGTTCTTC

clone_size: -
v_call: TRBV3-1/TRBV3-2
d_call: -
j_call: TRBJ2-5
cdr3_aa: CASSQIIETQYF
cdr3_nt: TGTGCCAGCAGTCAGATTATCGAAACCCAGTACTTC